This paragraph covers one TCR beta chain sequence. One end of the junction is discordant with germline, which a read error may explain. TCRdb itself ran the 5' RACE reads through MiXCR, one entry per CDR3 protein. The sample contains around 250,000 distinct CDR3 sequences, over 15% of which appear only once. This sample is part of a study of T-cell memory formation after mild COVID-19. This CDR3 has 13 residues. The V gene's germline CDR1 is SSHAT and CDR2 FNYEAQ (reference sequence). Sequencing was carried out using PBMCs or a T cell subset sorted from them (not recorded which). The sequence came from a man aged 18 to 29 who had mild COVID-19 (a few samples of this study predate the infection). Cell type and time point are not known. This chain joins TRBV7-7 and TRBJ1-6; D is undetermined. The CDR3 DNA reads TGTGCTAGCAGCCCCCTCGCTAATTCACCCCTCCACTTT. Its protein is CASSPLANSPLHF. The whole variable domain, filled in from reference TRBV7-7 and TRBJ1-6, reads GAGVSQSPRYKVTKRGQDVTLRCDPISSHATLYWYQQALGQGPEFLTYFNYEAQPDKSGLPSDRFSAERPEGSISTLTIQRTEQRDSAMYRCASSPLANSPLHFGNGTRLTVT.